The next 10 T cell receptor beta chains were all read from a single sample in a study of shared clonotypes between healthy human individuals. Profiled with immunoSEQ multiplex PCR; TCRdb holds only in-frame clones, not every one. The sample contains about 450,000 clones, roughly 83% of which appear only once. What was sequenced was PBMCs. The source of these receptors is a woman in her thirties or forties in good health. Some clones in this sample may be carry-over from other donors' samples.

The chain couples TRBV30 to TRBJ1-2; D is unclear. V shed 1 base and J shed 2 bases, with 11 bases lying between them. The CDR3 covers 14 residues. In germline, CDR1 is GTSNPN, CDR2 SVGIG (reference sequence). CDR3 loop: CAWSGITENYGYTF. The DNA of the CDR3 is TGTGCCTGGAGTGGAATCACAGAGAACTATGGCTACACCTTC.

The rearrangement links TRBV29-1 to TRBJ2-7; a weak D match, TRBD1 (5 bases). CDR1 and CDR2 (germline): SQVTM, ANQGSEA. Trimming removed 3 bases at V and 2 bases at J, with 14 bases between. The CDR3 length is 14 residues. DNA of the CDR3: TGCAGCGTTGAGGGCTACCCAGGGACCTACGAGCAGTACTTC. Translated: CSVEGYPGTYEQYF.

This rearrangement joins TRBV6-1 to TRBJ2-1; D uncertain. CDR1 is MNHNS, CDR2 SASEGT, per germline. The V end lost 0 bases, the J end lost 8 bases, and 5 bases lay between the germline ends. This CDR3 spans 12 amino acids. CDR3 residues: CASSEALDEQFF. DNA of the CDR3: TGTGCCAGCAGTGAAGCGCTCGATGAGCAGTTCTTC.

The chain has TRBV20-1 and TRBJ2-3; D is unclear. The CDR3 consists of 11 residues. V was clipped by 4 bases and J by 2 bases, with 4 bases between them. Looked up from germline, CDR1 is DFQATT and CDR2 is SNEGSKA (reference sequence). CDR3 residues: CSAIYTDTQYF. CDR3 nucleotides: TGCAGTGCTATATACACAGATACGCAGTATTTT.

This clone was seen a single time. The rearrangement uses TRBV19 and TRBJ1-5; the D is unclear. The CDR3 is made up of 15 amino acids. Trimming left V 6 bases short and J 0 bases short, with 12 bases between. The germline CDR1 and CDR2 sequences are LNHDA and SQIVND (reference sequence). As DNA, the CDR3 is TGTGCCAGTAGGGGCGAGACCTATAGCAATCAGCCCCAGCATTTT. Its translation: CASRGETYSNQPQHF.

The V gene is TRBV9, the J gene TRBJ2-2, with D uncertain. The CDR3 consists of 14 residues. CDR1 and CDR2 (germline): SGDLS, YYNGEE. Trimming took 3 bases from V and 8 from J, leaving 14 bases between them. The CDR3 sequence is CASSAFSTPGELFF. CDR3 bases: TGTGCCAGCAGCGCCTTTAGTACTCCGGGGGAGCTGTTTTTT.

The chain carries TRBV11-2 and TRBJ1-3; tentatively, D is TRBD1 (5 bases). This CDR3 has 16 residues. The V gene lost 6 bases and the J gene lost 2 bases, with 17 bases spanning the gap. Germline values: CDR1 SGHAT, CDR2 FQNNGV. CDR3 region: CASSLDWGRAGNTIYF. CDR3 nucleotides: TGTGCCAGCAGTCTGGACTGGGGGAGGGCTGGAAACACCATATATTTT.

This clone was recorded at least ten times. The chain has TRBV7-3 and TRBJ2-4, with D tentatively TRBD2 (5 bases). The CDR3 covers 11 residues. V lost 5 bases to trimming and J lost 13 bases, with 12 bases between them. Per the germline V gene, CDR1 is SGHTA and CDR2 is FQGTGA. DNA of the CDR3: TGTGCCAGCAGCCCAAGAAGGGAGCAGTACTTC. Its translation is CASSPRREQYF.

On this clone: Other DNA sequences in the sample encode the same CDR3. In nucleotides, the CDR3 is TGTGCCAGCAGCTTGACAGGGAACACTGAAGCTTTCTTT. This encodes CASSLTGNTEAFF. The chain combines TRBV11-2 with TRBJ1-1; perhaps TRBD1 as D (6 bases). V lost 3 bases to trimming and J lost 1 base, with 6 bases between them. Germline-derived CDR1 and CDR2 are SGHAT and FQNNGV. The CDR3 runs 13 residues. Complete variable domain (other parts from reference TRBV11-2 and TRBJ1-1): EAGVAQSPRYKIIEKRQSVAFWCNPISGHATLYWYQQILGQGPKLLIQFQNNGVVDDSQLPKDRFSAERLKGVDSTLKIQPAKLEDSAVYLCASSLTGNTEAFFGQGTRLTVV.

The V and J genes are TRBV30 and TRBJ1-2; D gene uncertain. The CDR3 covers 11 residues. Trimming cost V 1 base and J 8 bases, with 8 bases left between them. Germline V gene lookup returns CDR1 GTSNPN and CDR2 SVGIG (reference sequence). The CDR3 DNA reads as TGTGCCTGGAGTGGTAGTATCGGCTACACCTTC. Translation: CAWSGSIGYTF.